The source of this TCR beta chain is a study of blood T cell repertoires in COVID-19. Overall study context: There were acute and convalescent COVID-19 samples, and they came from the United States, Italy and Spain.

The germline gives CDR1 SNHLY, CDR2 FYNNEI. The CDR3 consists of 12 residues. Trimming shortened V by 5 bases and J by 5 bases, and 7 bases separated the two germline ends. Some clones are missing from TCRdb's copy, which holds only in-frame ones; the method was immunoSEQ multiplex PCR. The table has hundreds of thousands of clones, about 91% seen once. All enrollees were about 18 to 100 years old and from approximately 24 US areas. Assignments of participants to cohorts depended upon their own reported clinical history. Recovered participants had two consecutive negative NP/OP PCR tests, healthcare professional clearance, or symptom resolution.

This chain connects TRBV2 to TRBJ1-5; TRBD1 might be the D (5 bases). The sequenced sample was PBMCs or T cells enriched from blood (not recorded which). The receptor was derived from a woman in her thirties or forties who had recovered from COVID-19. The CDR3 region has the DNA TGTGCCAGCAGTACGGGGGATCAGCCCCAGCATTTT. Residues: CASSTGDQPQHF.